A selection of T cell receptor beta chains follows, all from one sample in a study of CD8 T cells in ankylosing spondylitis. TCRdb recomputed calls from the 5' RACE reads with MiXCR, one row per CDR3 protein. The sample holds some 38,000 distinct CDR3 sequences; about a tenth are singletons and the top ten take approximately 16%. Sequenced sample: blood, either unsorted or a sorted T cell fraction (not recorded which). The receptors were gathered from a male donor with ankylosing spondylitis or in good health (not recorded which). The CDR3 runs from the conserved cysteine through the conserved F or W. The D gene is left open where the match is weak. Clone size is shown for a subset of rows, as once, few, many or a class of expanded clone.

J	size	D	V	DNA	CDR3
TRBJ2-5	.	TRBD1	TRBV15	TGTGCCACCAGCACCAACAGGGGGCTGGGGACCCAGTACTTC	CATSTNRGLGTQYF
TRBJ2-7	.	.	TRBV29-1	TGCAGCGTTGGCAGTCAGCGCTCCTACGAGCAGTACTTC	CSVGSQRSYEQYF
TRBJ2-1	medium-sized	TRBD2	TRBV7-9	TGTGCCAGCAGCCCTTGGACTAGCGGTTACAATGAGCAGTTCTTC	CASSPWTSGYNEQFF
TRBJ1-1	many	.	TRBV9	TGTGCCAGCAGCCCGAGCCGGGACATATTTTCCATGAACACTGAAGCTTTCTTT	CASSPSRDIFSMNTEAFF
TRBJ2-2	many	TRBD2	TRBV7-6	TGTGCCAGCAGCTTAGCGACTAGCGGGATCACCGGGGAGCTGTTTTTT	CASSLATSGITGELFF
TRBJ1-1	many	.	TRBV6-1	TGTGCCAGCAGCCAACCCGGGGGGGACACTGAAGCTTTCTTT	CASSQPGGDTEAFF
TRBJ1-1	medium-sized	.	TRBV7-3	TGTGCCAGCAGCGATGGGACGACTACCGGGACTGAAGCTTTCTTT	CASSDGTTTGTEAFF
TRBJ1-2	.	.	TRBV20-1	TGCAGTGCTCACAGCCTTTATGGCTACACCTTC	CSAHSLYGYTF
TRBJ2-1	many	TRBD2	TRBV2	TGTGCCAGCAGTGAAGCGACCATACTAGCGTGGTCCAATGAGCAGTTCTTC	CASSEATILAWSNEQFF
TRBJ1-5	many	.	TRBV28	TGTGCCAGCAGTTTCTCGAGCAATCAGCCCCAGCATTTT	CASSFSSNQPQHF
TRBJ2-2	many	.	TRBV12-3/TRBV12-4	TGTGCCAGCAGGCCCCTCACCGGGGAGCTGTTTTTT	CASRPLTGELFF
TRBJ2-4	few	TRBD1	TRBV5-1	TGCGCCAGCAGCTTCCAACAGGGGGCTAGGGACATTCAGTACTTC	CASSFQQGARDIQYF
TRBJ2-7	.	TRBD1	TRBV5-4	TGTGCCAGCAGCTTGGTGGGACAGGGCCCCTACGAGCAGTACTTC	CASSLVGQGPYEQYF
TRBJ2-5	many	TRBD2	TRBV20-1	TGCAGTGCCGGGAGGGCTACAGAGACCCAGTACTTC	CSAGRATETQYF
TRBJ1-5	many	TRBD1	TRBV3-1	TGTGCCAGCAGCCAAGGAATAGGACAGGGCGGCCAGCCCCAGCATTTT	CASSQGIGQGGQPQHF
TRBJ2-2	many	TRBD2	TRBV20-1	TGCAGTGCTAGTGACCCGGCTAGCGGGACCGGGGAGCTGTTTTTT	CSASDPASGTGELFF
TRBJ2-5	many	.	TRBV29-1	TGCAGCGTTGAAGTACGGCAGGAGACCCAGTACTTC	CSVEVRQETQYF
TRBJ2-6	many	TRBD1	TRBV4-3	TGCGCCAGCAGTCAAGACAGGGCATCTGGGGCCAACGTCCTGACTTTC	CASSQDRASGANVLTF
TRBJ2-2	many	TRBD1	TRBV2	TGTGCCAGCAGCGTAGGGACAGGCGAAACCGGGGAGCTGTTTTTT	CASSVGTGETGELFF
TRBJ2-5	many	.	TRBV7-2	TGTGCCAGCAGCCCAGCCTGGGGGGAGACCCAGTACTTC	CASSPAWGETQYF
TRBJ1-1	many	.	TRBV7-9	TGTGCCAGCTCGGAGACACTGGGGACCACTGAAGCTTTCTTT	CASSETLGTTEAFF
TRBJ2-1	many	TRBD2	TRBV3-1	TGTGCCAGCAGCCAAAGCGGGGGTGGGACTAGCAAACCAAGCTTGGGAAATGAGCAGTTCTTC	CASSQSGGGTSKPSLGNEQFF
TRBJ1-4	.	.	TRBV20-1	TGCAGTGCTAGAGATCCCAGAGGCAGGGGAGGGGAAAAACTGTTTTTT	CSARDPRGRGGEKLFF
TRBJ2-1	few	.	TRBV7-3	TGTGCCAGCAGCTTAGGTTTCCGGGCTAGCAACAACAATGAGCAGTTCTTC	CASSLGFRASNNNEQFF
TRBJ1-2	many	.	TRBV29-1	TGCAGCGTTGAGACACAGGAGATCGGCTATGGCTACACCTTC	CSVETQEIGYGYTF
TRBJ2-3	many	TRBD2	TRBV24-1	TGTGCCACCAGTGAACGAGCGGGAGCAGTTGTAGATACGCAGTATTTT	CATSERAGAVVDTQYF
TRBJ2-1	many	.	TRBV5-1	TGCGCCAGCAGCCCCGGGGACCAAAGCAAGCCGTTCTTC	CASSPGDQSKPFF
TRBJ2-5	many	TRBD1	TRBV10-3	TGTGCCACCTCGGACAGGATGTACCAAGAGACCCAGTACTTC	CATSDRMYQETQYF
TRBJ2-1	many	.	TRBV20-1	TGCAGTGCTAGAGTAGAAATTAATGAGCAGTTCTTC	CSARVEINEQFF
TRBJ2-7	many	TRBD2	TRBV20-1	TGCAGTGCTAGAGGGACTAGCGTCGACTACGAGCAGTACTTC	CSARGTSVDYEQYF
TRBJ2-1	.	TRBD2	TRBV12-3/TRBV12-4	TGTGCCAGCAGTTCGCAACTAGCGGGAGAGTTCTATGAGCAGTTCTTC	CASSSQLAGEFYEQFF
TRBJ2-1	many	TRBD2	TRBV11-2	TGTGCCAGCAGCCACACTAGCGGGAGGGGGGTTGAGCAGTTCTTC	CASSHTSGRGVEQFF
TRBJ2-3	many	.	TRBV6-1	TGTGCCAGCAGAAGGGACGCCGCCGCATCGGGCACAGATACGCAGTATTTT	CASRRDAAASGTDTQYF
TRBJ1-6	.	.	TRBV9	TGTGCCAGCAGCGCCCCAGGGGATAATTCACCCCTCCACTTT	CASSAPGDNSPLHF
TRBJ2-3	many	TRBD2	TRBV6-5	TGTGCCAGCAGTTACTCCCCCCCGGGAGGACACACAGATACGCAGTATTTT	CASSYSPPGGHTDTQYF
TRBJ2-3	many	.	TRBV4-1	TGCGCCAGCAGCCAAGATCGTTCGGCGGGCACAGATACGCAGTATTTT	CASSQDRSAGTDTQYF
TRBJ2-7	many	.	TRBV25-1	TGTGCCAGCAGTGAATATAAGGGAGCGGTATCCTACGAGCAGTACTTC	CASSEYKGAVSYEQYF
TRBJ2-7	many	.	TRBV20-1	TGCAGTGCTGCCCCTCTAAGACTTCCAGTCTACGAGCAGTACTTC	CSAAPLRLPVYEQYF
TRBJ2-2	many	TRBD1	TRBV9	TGTGCCAGCAGCGGGCAGGGGGCCGCCGGGGAGCTGTTTTTT	CASSGQGAAGELFF
TRBJ2-3	many	TRBD2	TRBV7-8	TGTGCCAGCAGCCCGGGGACTAGCGGGAGCACAGATACGCAGTATTTT	CASSPGTSGSTDTQYF
TRBJ1-5	.	.	TRBV12-3/TRBV12-4	TGTGCCAGCAGTTTCCGGAGACTGGGACGAGGCAATCAGCCCCAGCATTTT	CASSFRRLGRGNQPQHF
TRBJ1-1	many	TRBD1	TRBV12-3/TRBV12-4	TGTGCCAGCAGCGACCGTGACAGGGCCGAAGCTTTCTTT	CASSDRDRAEAFF
TRBJ2-5	many	.	TRBV7-3	TGTGCCAGCAGCTTATCCGTCACGCAAGAGACCCAGTACTTC	CASSLSVTQETQYF
TRBJ2-5	.	.	TRBV5-6	TGTGCCAGCAGCTTGAACCTCGGAGAGACCCAGTACTTC	CASSLNLGETQYF
TRBJ1-1	many	.	TRBV3-1	TGTGCCAGCAGCCAAGATTTCACTGAAGCTTTCTTT	CASSQDFTEAFF
TRBJ1-1	many	TRBD1	TRBV19	TGTGCCAGCAGCCGGGACAGAGACACTGAAGCTTTCTTT	CASSRDRDTEAFF
TRBJ1-1	many	TRBD1	TRBV20-1	TGCAGTGCTAGTCAGGGGGACACTGAAGCTTTCTTT	CSASQGDTEAFF
TRBJ1-5	many	TRBD1	TRBV7-2	TGTGCCAGCAGCGCGACAGGGGGAAGGGTTCAGCCCCAGCATTTT	CASSATGGRVQPQHF
TRBJ2-5	.	TRBD2	TRBV7-8	TGTGCCACCAGTGAGGGACTAGAGGAGACCCAGTACTTC	CATSEGLEETQYF
TRBJ2-1	many	TRBD1	TRBV7-3	TGTGCCAGCAGCTTAACCCGACAGGGTGGGTACAATGAGCAGTTCTTC	CASSLTRQGGYNEQFF
TRBJ1-1	many	.	TRBV18	TGTGCCAGCTCCCCCGGGGCCGGCACTGAAGCTTTCTTT	CASSPGAGTEAFF
TRBJ2-1	many	.	TRBV14	TGTGCCAGCAGCCAAGGATCACTCAACTACAATGAGCAGTTCTTC	CASSQGSLNYNEQFF
TRBJ1-2	many	.	TRBV15	TGTGCCACCAGCAGCAGCCGACGTCTTGGCTACACCTTC	CATSSSRRLGYTF
TRBJ2-3	many	.	TRBV4-1	TGCGCCAGCAGCCCGTCCCGGGACACTCTTGGCACAGATACGCAGTATTTT	CASSPSRDTLGTDTQYF
TRBJ2-2	many	TRBD2	TRBV7-2	TGTGCCAGCAGCTTACGGGGGGGGCCCGGGGAGCTGTTTTTT	CASSLRGGPGELFF
TRBJ2-1	.	.	TRBV5-4	TGTGCCAGCAGATCGGACAGAGCAAACAATGAGCAGTTCTTC	CASRSDRANNEQFF
TRBJ1-1	many	TRBD1	TRBV6-6	TGTGCCAGCTCAGGGGGCGGGCGGGGGGAAGCTTTCTTT	CASSGGGRGEAFF
TRBJ2-1	many	.	TRBV11-2	TGTGCCAGCAGCTTACTGGGGATAGGGGGTGAGCAGTTCTTC	CASSLLGIGGEQFF
TRBJ2-1	many	TRBD2	TRBV11-1	TGTGCCAGCAGCTTGGCGAGCGGGAGAGGGGGAGGGGCCAATGAGCAGTTCTTC	CASSLASGRGGGANEQFF
TRBJ2-1	many	TRBD2	TRBV7-8	TGTGCCAGCAGCTTAGCTTGGACTAGCGGGACGGATGAGCAGTTCTTC	CASSLAWTSGTDEQFF